These 2 T cell receptor beta chains were sequenced from one sample in a study of CD8 T cells in Susac syndrome. After extraction with the RNeasy kit, about 0.45 to 1 ug of the RNA was reverse transcribed using random hexamers. TCRdb reprocessed the immunoSEQ multiplex PCR reads with MiXCR, giving one entry per CDR3 protein. This table holds about 300,000 distinct CDR3 sequences, 75% to 90% found once. The sample taken for sequencing was CD8+ T cells from PBMCs. Receptors originate from a human donor with multiple sclerosis.

This chain links TRBV7-9 with TRBJ2-1; D possibly corresponds to TRBD2 (5 bases). V lost 1 base and J lost 5, with 18 bases in between. The germline CDR1 and CDR2 sequences are SEHNR and FQNEAQ (reference sequence). This CDR3 is built from 17 residues. The CDR3 nucleotides read TGTGCCAGCAGCTTAGGTCTCGGCGGGCCCGCTAACAATGAGCAGTTCTTC. Amino acids: CASSLGLGGPANNEQFF.

This clonotype was seen more than once but under ten times. The J gene is TRBJ2-6, the V gene TRBV27; D remains unclear. The V gene lost 3 bases and the J gene lost 0 bases, with 9 bases spanning the gap. Germline V gives CDR1 MNHEY, CDR2 SMNVEV (reference sequence). This CDR3 comprises 16 residues. CDR3 nucleotide sequence: TGTGCCAGCAGTTTCCTTCTCACCTCTGGGGCCAACGTCCTGACTTTC. This codes for CASSFLLTSGANVLTF. The full variable domain, with the rest looked up from reference TRBV27 and TRBJ2-6, is EAQVTQNPRYLITVTGKKLTVTCSQNMNHEYMSWYRQDPGLGLRQIYYSMNVEVTDKGDVPEGYKVSRKEKRNFPLILESPSPNQTSLYFCASSFLLTSGANVLTFGAGSRLTVL.